This T cell receptor beta chain was identified in a study of blood T cell repertoires in COVID-19. Overall study context: The United States, Italy and Spain were the sources of the acute and convalescent COVID-19 samples. The analysed material was cDNA or gDNA that came from T cells, B-cell-depleted T cells, or PBMCs.

Original analysis: Reference gene primer amplification in the assay estimated nucleated cell counts. Some clones are missing from TCRdb's copy, which holds only in-frame ones; the method was immunoSEQ multiplex PCR. V and J calls and clone size follow that table, whereas D and trimming were derived from the DNA. The sample shows 90,000 to 100,000 clones, 70% to 90% of them seen only once. This clone was seen only a few times. CDR1 is KGHSH, CDR2 LQKENI, per germline. Between the trimmed V and J ends, which lost 6 bases and 7 bases, there was a span of 9 bases. The CDR3 contains 11 residues. The source material was peripheral blood. This TCR derives from a man between 65 and 85 years old with acute or convalescent COVID-19. The gene calls are TRBV18 and TRBJ1-1, with a tentative D call TRBD1 (5 bases). The CDR3 sequence is CASSHGGEAFF. CDR3 coding DNA: TGTGCCAGCTCCCACGGGGGTGAAGCTTTCTTT.